The rows below give T cell receptor beta chains drawn from one sample of a study of blood T cell repertoires in COVID-19. Sequencing used immunoSEQ multiplex PCR; TCRdb keeps in-frame clones, though not all of them. The data show fewer than 400,000 clones, around nine tenths seen once. The sample taken for sequencing was PBMCs or T cells enriched from blood (not recorded which). These TCRs come from a woman aged 25-40 years who had recovered from COVID-19. Both conserved end residues are part of each CDR3. The D gene is left open where the match is weak. Clone size is stated in some rows and not others, as once, few, many or a class when expanded.

clone_size: NA
v_call: TRBV2
d_call: NA
j_call: TRBJ2-7
cdr3_aa: CASSAVVEQYF
cdr3_nt: TGTGCCAGCAGTGCGGTGGTTGAGCAGTACTTC

clone_size: NA
v_call: TRBV3-1/TRBV3-2
d_call: NA
j_call: TRBJ2-5
cdr3_aa: CASSQVGGLQETQYF
cdr3_nt: TGTGCCAGCAGCCAAGTTGGGGGGTTACAAGAGACCCAGTACTTC

clone_size: NA
v_call: TRBV2
d_call: TRBD1
j_call: TRBJ2-7
cdr3_aa: CATRVRQGTYF
cdr3_nt: TGTGCCACCAGGGTTCGACAGGGCACGTACTTC

clone_size: NA
v_call: TRBV7-9
d_call: NA
j_call: TRBJ1-2
cdr3_aa: CASGVRGSGYTF
cdr3_nt: TGTGCCAGCGGGGTCAGGGGTTCTGGCTACACCTTC

clone_size: NA
v_call: TRBV2
d_call: NA
j_call: TRBJ1-6
cdr3_aa: CASSGHEGQFYNSPLHF
cdr3_nt: TGTGCCAGCAGTGGCCATGAGGGCCAATTCTATAATTCACCCCTCCACTTT

clone_size: once
v_call: TRBV2
d_call: NA
j_call: TRBJ1-5
cdr3_aa: CASSVWGPRREPQHF
cdr3_nt: TGTGCCAGCAGTGTTTGGGGGCCCCGTAGAGAGCCCCAGCATTTT

clone_size: NA
v_call: TRBV2
d_call: TRBD1
j_call: TRBJ2-1
cdr3_aa: CASHINWTGEQFF
cdr3_nt: TGTGCCAGCCATATAAACTGGACAGGAGAGCAGTTCTTC

clone_size: NA
v_call: TRBV7-2
d_call: TRBD2
j_call: TRBJ2-1
cdr3_aa: CASSLMGEGDNEQFF
cdr3_nt: TGTGCCAGCAGCTTAATGGGGGAGGGAGACAATGAGCAGTTCTTC

clone_size: NA
v_call: TRBV14
d_call: TRBD2
j_call: TRBJ2-7
cdr3_aa: CASSPMTSGFSYEQYF
cdr3_nt: TGTGCCAGCAGTCCAATGACTAGCGGGTTCTCCTACGAGCAGTACTTC

clone_size: NA
v_call: TRBV7-2
d_call: NA
j_call: TRBJ1-4
cdr3_aa: CASSSLNEKLFF
cdr3_nt: TGTGCCAGCAGCTCCCTTAATGAAAAACTGTTTTTT

clone_size: NA
v_call: TRBV18
d_call: NA
j_call: TRBJ2-3
cdr3_aa: CASSPPSTDTQYF
cdr3_nt: TGTGCCAGCTCACCCCCTTCTACGGATACGCAGTATTTT

clone_size: many
v_call: TRBV27
d_call: TRBD2
j_call: TRBJ2-3
cdr3_aa: CASSPGTSGTSSTDTQYF
cdr3_nt: TGTGCCAGCAGTCCGGGGACTAGCGGGACCTCTAGCACAGATACGCAGTATTTT

clone_size: NA
v_call: TRBV5-1
d_call: NA
j_call: TRBJ2-4
cdr3_aa: CASSRSGVDIQYF
cdr3_nt: TGCGCCAGCAGCCGGTCGGGAGTTGACATTCAGTACTTC

clone_size: NA
v_call: TRBV27
d_call: NA
j_call: TRBJ2-7
cdr3_aa: CASSLSGQQYF
cdr3_nt: TGTGCCAGCAGTTTATCCGGTCAGCAGTACTTC

clone_size: NA
v_call: TRBV11-2
d_call: NA
j_call: TRBJ1-2
cdr3_aa: CASSSIPLSGGYTF
cdr3_nt: TGTGCCAGCAGCTCCATTCCCCTCTCTGGCGGCTACACCTTC

clone_size: NA
v_call: TRBV7-9
d_call: NA
j_call: TRBJ2-5
cdr3_aa: CASSFNQAGQETQYF
cdr3_nt: TGTGCCAGCAGCTTCAACCAGGCAGGGCAAGAGACCCAGTACTTC